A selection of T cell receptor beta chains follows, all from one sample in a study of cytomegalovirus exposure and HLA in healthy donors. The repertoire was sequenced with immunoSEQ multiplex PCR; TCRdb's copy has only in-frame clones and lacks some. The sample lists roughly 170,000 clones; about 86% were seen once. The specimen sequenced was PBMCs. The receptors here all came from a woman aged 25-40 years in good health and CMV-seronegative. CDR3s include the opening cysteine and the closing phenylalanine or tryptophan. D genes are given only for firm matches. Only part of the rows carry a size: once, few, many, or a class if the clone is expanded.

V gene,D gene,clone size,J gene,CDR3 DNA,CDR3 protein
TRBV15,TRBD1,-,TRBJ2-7,TGTGCCACCAGCAGAGTGGGCACAGGGGGCGCGTCCTACGAGCAGTACTTC,CATSRVGTGGASYEQYF
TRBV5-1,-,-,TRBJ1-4,TGCGCCAGCAAGCAGGAGGGTGAAAAACTGTTTTTT,CASKQEGEKLFF
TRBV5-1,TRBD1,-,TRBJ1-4,TGCGCCAGCAGCTTGGCGGGGGACAGGACGTCATTTAATGAAAAACTGTTTTTT,CASSLAGDRTSFNEKLFF
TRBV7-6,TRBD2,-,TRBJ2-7,TGTGCCAGCAGCTTAGCGATTACCCCACTAGCGGGAGGACCCTACGAGCAGTACTTC,CASSLAITPLAGGPYEQYF
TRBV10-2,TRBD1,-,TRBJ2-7,TGCGCCAGCAGAAAGGGACAGGGGACCCCATTTTACGAGCAGTACTTC,CASRKGQGTPFYEQYF
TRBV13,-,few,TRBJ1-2,TGTGCCAGCAGCTTAGGAACAGGGAAGGATGGCTACACCTTC,CASSLGTGKDGYTF
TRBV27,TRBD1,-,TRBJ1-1,TGTGCCAGCAGTGACGGGACAGGGTCAGGTGGGAACACTGAAGCTTTCTTT,CASSDGTGSGGNTEAFF
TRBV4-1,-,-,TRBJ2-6,TGCGCCAGCAGCCAGGATGACACCTTCTCTGGGGCCAACGTCCTGACTTTC,CASSQDDTFSGANVLTF
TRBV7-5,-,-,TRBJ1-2,TGTGTCAGAAGCTTAGTAATTACAGCCTATGGCTACACCTTC,CVRSLVITAYGYTF
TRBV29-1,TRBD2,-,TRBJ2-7,TGCAGCGTTGGTGACCTAGCGGGAGGGCCAGATTCCGAGCAGTACTTC,CSVGDLAGGPDSEQYF
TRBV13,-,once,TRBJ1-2,TGTGCCAGCAGCTTAGATGATCCGGTTGGCGGAAACTATGGCTACACCTTC,CASSLDDPVGGNYGYTF
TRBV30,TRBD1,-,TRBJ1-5,TGTGCCTGGAGTGAAGGGACAGGGGGACAGCCCCAGCATTTT,CAWSEGTGGQPQHF
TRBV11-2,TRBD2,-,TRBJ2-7,TGTGCCAGCAGCTTCGGAGCGGGGACCTACGAGCAGTACTTC,CASSFGAGTYEQYF
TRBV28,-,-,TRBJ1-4,TGTGCCAGCAGTTTTATACAGCAGAATGAAAAACTGTTTTTT,CASSFIQQNEKLFF
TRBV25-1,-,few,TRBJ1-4,TGTGCCAGCAGTGAATATCGAGCAACTAATGAAAAACTGTTTTTT,CASSEYRATNEKLFF
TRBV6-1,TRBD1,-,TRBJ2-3,TGTGCCGGGGGCTCAGGGGGAGATACGCAGTATTTT,CAGGSGGDTQYF
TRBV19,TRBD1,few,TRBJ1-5,TGTGCCAGTAGATCTCCGGGACAGGGGCGTCAGGGGTTCGATCAGCCCCAGCATTTT,CASRSPGQGRQGFDQPQHF
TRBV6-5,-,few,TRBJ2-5,TGTGCCAGCAGTTATTCCCGTGGTGGGGGGGAGACCCAGTACTTC,CASSYSRGGGETQYF
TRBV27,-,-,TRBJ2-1,TGTGCCAGCAGTTTATTAATGAACTTCGAGGTTGAGCAGTTCTTC,CASSLLMNFEVEQFF
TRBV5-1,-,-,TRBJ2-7,TGCGCCAGCAGCTCGACTAGATCCTACGAGCAGTACTTC,CASSSTRSYEQYF
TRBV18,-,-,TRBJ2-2,TGTGCCAGCTCCCCTGCTTCAGGGATCGGCACCGGGGAGCTGTTTTTT,CASSPASGIGTGELFF
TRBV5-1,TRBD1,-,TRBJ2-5,TGCGCCAGCAGTGTGGGACAGGGTAATTCTAGGGCACGGGAGACCCAGTACTTC,CASSVGQGNSRARETQYF
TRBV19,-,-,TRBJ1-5,TGTGCCAGTTGCCCCGGGGGTGGGTTCTTTAAACAGTCCCAGCATTTT,CASCPGGGFFKQSQHF
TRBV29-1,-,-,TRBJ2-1,TGCAGCGTGGGGCAGGCGGGAAGCTCCTACAATGAGCAGTTCTTC,CSVGQAGSSYNEQFF
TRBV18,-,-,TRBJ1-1,TGTGCCAGCTCACCGCTGGGACAGAACACTGAAGCTTTCTTT,CASSPLGQNTEAFF
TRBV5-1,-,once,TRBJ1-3,TGCGCCAGCAGCTTAGTCTACGGCTCTGGAAACACCATATATTTT,CASSLVYGSGNTIYF
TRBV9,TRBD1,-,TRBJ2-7,TGTGCCAGCAGCGCAAGGGACAGGGGGCAGGGCTACGAGCAGTACTTC,CASSARDRGQGYEQYF
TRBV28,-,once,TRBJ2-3,TGTGCCAGCAGTTTATCAGTAAGCACAGATACGCAGTATTTT,CASSLSVSTDTQYF
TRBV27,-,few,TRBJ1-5,TGTGCCAGCAGTTTAACCAGGATCGGCAATCAGCCCCAGCATTTT,CASSLTRIGNQPQHF